This T cell receptor beta chain was recovered during a study of cytomegalovirus exposure and HLA in healthy donors (TCRdb year 2017). Notes on the research overall: A later analysis indicated that the 110 or so validation repertoires were generated on the platform also employed for the 700 or so repertoires of the first cohort. The study aimed to test whether cataloging public T cell receptors could reveal signatures of past pathogen exposure. A separate validation cohort of approximately 130 different subjects was used in addition to the roughly 670-subject first cohort. To predict cytomegalovirus infection status, the study brought together high-throughput TCR immunosequencing, statistical association of individual TCRs with disease status, and machine learning.

The library was built by means of the immunoSEQ multiplex PCR assay. In the source study's methods: To diagnose cytomegalovirus status from the catalog of TCR beta chain sequences, a statistical classification framework was built. The table comes from immuneACCESS by way of TCRdb, which keeps in-frame sequences with V and J called. Part of the clones is missing from these tables; in studies checked, under half for an unresolved V gene and the rest for unknown reasons. D and trimming were read from the DNA, whereas the V and J calls and clone size are those reported in that table. Recorded for this sample are around 250,000 clones; 90% of them occurred a single time. Approximately 3% of the sample is taken by the ten largest. On this clone: Its antigen target is currently unknown. No qualities accompany the bases; no much larger clone lies one base away.

On the study overall, not on this receptor specifically: The study gave a list of roughly 150 TCR beta chains associated with cytomegalovirus. Cytomegalovirus status was reported to be diagnosed by the classifier with high specificity and sensitivity in both the original and validation cohorts. A later analysis had no HLA typing for the validation cohort, so co-occurrence there was scored across all 130 or so repertoires. A later analysis found that TCRs clustered in the first cohort also tended to co-occur in the roughly 120 validation repertoires, with about 94% of cluster scores above 0. In vitro tests confirmed that three of the cytomegalovirus-associated TCR beta chains recognize cytomegalovirus antigens. According to the authors, the approach could potentially be generalized to other disease states and immunological phenotypes. Most TCR sequences were observed very rarely across donors, whereas some public TCRs were present in many individuals.

V is shortened by 6 bases, J by 1 base, and the region joining them spans 7 bases. The CDR3 spans 12 residues, from the cysteine through the phenylalanine. Only the CDR3 DNA is retained, 36 bases long and in frame from the first base. The germline V gene specifies SQVTM as CDR1 and ANQGSEA as CDR2. The donors were included in the validation cohort of some 120 subjects, a group kept apart from the roughly 700-subject first cohort. This clonotype was obtained from a woman in her twenties or thirties in good health and CMV-seronegative. The chain couples TRBV29-1 to TRBJ2-1; a weak D assignment points to TRBD2 (5 bases agree). The sequenced sample was PBMCs. The CDR3 region has the sequence CSVGLSYNEQFF. The nucleotide sequence is given as TGCAGCGTCGGACTTTCCTACAATGAGCAGTTCTTC.